The rows below give T cell receptor beta chains drawn from one sample of a study of response to subunit inactivated influenza vaccine. Each CDR3 protein is one row after TCRdb ran MiXCR on the RT-PCR reads. The sample gives around 760,000 distinct CDR3 sequences, approximately 15% of which show up once; approximately 6.5% is in the top ten. Material: PBMCs from blood, obtained approximately 15 days before vaccination. These TCRs come from a man aged 50-59 years who received an inactivated influenza vaccine. The CDR3 runs from the conserved cysteine through the conserved F or W. Fields, in order: clone size, D gene, V gene, J gene, CDR3 protein, CDR3 DNA. A D gene is named only where the DNA matches it firmly. Clone size is shown for a subset of rows, as once, few, many or a class of expanded clone.

>few|TRBD1|TRBV12-3/TRBV12-4|TRBJ1-1
CASSLGDSEAFF
TGTGCCAGCAGTTTAGGGGACAGTGAAGCTTTCTTT
>many|TRBD1|TRBV12-3/TRBV12-4|TRBJ1-1
CASRQGGSTEAFF
TGTGCCAGCAGACAGGGGGGAAGCACTGAAGCTTTCTTT
>-|TRBD2|TRBV2|TRBJ2-3
CASSGGLAVNTDTQYF
TGTGCCAGCAGTGGCGGCCTAGCGGTAAACACAGATACGCAGTATTTT
>-|TRBD2|TRBV9|TRBJ2-2
CASSPTGLASGLLNTGELFF
TGTGCCAGCAGCCCAACAGGACTGGCTAGCGGGTTACTGAACACCGGGGAGCTGTTTTTT
>-|-|TRBV18|TRBJ2-6
CASSPDSLANVLTF
TGTGCCAGCTCACCAGACTCTCTGGCCAACGTCCTGACTTTC
>few|TRBD1|TRBV30|TRBJ2-7
CAWSVLGQGVTYEQYF
TGTGCCTGGAGTGTACTAGGACAGGGAGTTACCTACGAGCAGTACTTC
>-|-|TRBV7-8|TRBJ2-2
CASSPGDGELFF
TGTGCCAGCAGCCCGGGCGACGGGGAGCTGTTTTTT
>-|-|TRBV12-3/TRBV12-4|TRBJ1-2
CASTRGYGYTF
TGTGCCAGCACTCGGGGTTATGGCTACACCTTC
>many|-|TRBV4-2|TRBJ2-7
CASSQAAGLSYEQYF
TGTGCCAGCAGCCAGGCCGCCGGCCTCTCCTACGAGCAGTACTTC
>few|-|TRBV4-1|TRBJ1-2
CASSQLEGGVLYGYTF
TGCGCCAGCAGCCAATTGGAGGGGGGGGTATTATATGGCTACACCTTC
>few|-|TRBV4-3|TRBJ2-3
CASSQGGPRGGTQYF
TGCGCCAGCAGCCAGGGGGGACCCCGAGGGGGCACGCAGTATTTT
>-|-|TRBV14|TRBJ2-1
CASSQDRTGEQFF
TGTGCCAGCAGCCAAGATAGGACGGGTGAGCAGTTCTTC
>-|-|TRBV6-1|TRBJ2-1
CASSQTSYTYNEQFF
TGTGCCAGCAGTCAAACTAGTTATACCTACAATGAGCAGTTCTTC
>few|-|TRBV15|TRBJ2-5
CATSRVGARETQYF
TGTGCCACCAGCAGAGTTGGGGCGCGGGAGACCCAGTACTTC
>-|-|TRBV12-3/TRBV12-4|TRBJ2-7
CASSPAGSWQYF
TGTGCCAGCAGCCCCGCTGGATCCTGGCAGTACTTC
>-|TRBD1|TRBV10-3|TRBJ2-2
CAISGGTGRISGELFF
TGTGCCATCAGTGGGGGGACAGGGAGGATCAGTGGGGAGCTGTTTTTT
>few|TRBD1|TRBV20-1|TRBJ1-1
CSAEDRANTEAFF
TGCAGTGCCGAGGACAGGGCGAACACTGAAGCTTTCTTT
>many|-|TRBV5-1|TRBJ2-2
CASSLEGRTGELFF
TGCGCCAGCAGCTTGGAGGGTCGGACCGGGGAGCTGTTTTTT
>-|-|TRBV12-5|TRBJ2-1
CASGLVQHAGSYNEQFF
TGTGCTAGTGGTTTGGTACAACATGCAGGCTCCTACAATGAGCAGTTCTTC
>many|TRBD1|TRBV11-2|TRBJ1-2
CASSRPGQRYGYTF
TGTGCCAGCAGCCGGCCGGGACAGCGGTATGGCTACACCTTC
>few|TRBD2|TRBV4-3|TRBJ2-7
CASSQVAGVGEQYF
TGCGCCAGCAGCCAAGTTGCGGGAGTGGGCGAGCAGTACTTC
>few|-|TRBV29-1|TRBJ2-1
CSVEGDPSYNEQFF
TGCAGCGTTGAAGGGGACCCCTCCTACAATGAGCAGTTCTTC
>many|-|TRBV29-1|TRBJ2-4
CSVGRQGKGGGNQYF
TGCAGCGTTGGGAGACAGGGAAAAGGAGGCGGGAATCAGTACTTC
>few|-|TRBV15|TRBJ2-7
CATSMAGAYEQYF
TGTGCCACCTCCATGGCAGGGGCCTACGAGCAGTACTTC
>few|TRBD1|TRBV10-3|TRBJ1-1
CAISGPGQGTRTEAFF
TGTGCCATCAGCGGACCGGGACAGGGGACGCGCACTGAAGCTTTCTTT
>few|TRBD2|TRBV7-2|TRBJ2-5
CASSLSVAGGGAGETQYF
TGTGCCAGCAGCTTATCGGTAGCGGGAGGCGGGGCGGGGGAGACCCAGTACTTC
>once|TRBD1|TRBV15|TRBJ2-3
CATSSLSYRGHTDTQYF
TGTGCCACCAGCAGCCTATCCTACAGGGGGCACACAGATACGCAGTATTTT
>many|TRBD1|TRBV4-3|TRBJ2-3
CASSQDTGGDTQYF
TGCGCCAGCAGCCAGGATACAGGGGGAGATACGCAGTATTTT